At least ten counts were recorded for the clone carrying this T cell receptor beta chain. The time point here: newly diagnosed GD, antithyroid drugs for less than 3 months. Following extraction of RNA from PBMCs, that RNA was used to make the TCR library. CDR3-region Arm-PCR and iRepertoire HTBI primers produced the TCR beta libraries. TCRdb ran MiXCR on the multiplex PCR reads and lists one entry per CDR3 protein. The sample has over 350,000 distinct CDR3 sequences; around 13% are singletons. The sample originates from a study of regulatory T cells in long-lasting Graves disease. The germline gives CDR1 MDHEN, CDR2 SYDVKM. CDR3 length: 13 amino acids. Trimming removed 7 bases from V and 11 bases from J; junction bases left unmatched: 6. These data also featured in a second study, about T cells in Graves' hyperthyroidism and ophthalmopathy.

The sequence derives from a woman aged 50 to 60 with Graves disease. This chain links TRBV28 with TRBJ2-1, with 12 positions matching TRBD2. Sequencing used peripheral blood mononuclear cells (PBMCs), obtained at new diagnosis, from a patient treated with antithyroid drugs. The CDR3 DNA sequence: TGTGCCAGCACCCCCGGACTAGCGGGAAAGCAGTTCTTC. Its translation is CASTPGLAGKQFF. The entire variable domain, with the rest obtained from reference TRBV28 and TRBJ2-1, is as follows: DVKVTQSSRYLVKRTGEKVFLECVQDMDHENMFWYRQDPGLGLRLIYFSYDVKMKEKGDIPEGYSVSREKKERFSLILESASTNQTSMYLCASTPGLAGKQFFGPGTRLTVL.